This entry lists 3 T cell receptor beta chains sequenced from one sample in a study of glioma-infiltrating T cells after dendritic cell vaccination. Specified time point: after dendritic cell vaccination, including at tumor progression/relapse. Libraries were prepared by immunoSEQ multiplex PCR; TCRdb keeps only in-frame clonotypes and omits some of them. Of roughly 60,000 clones listed, roughly 86% were seen once; the top ten hold approximately 10%. The sequences come from blood, collected after dendritic cell vaccination. The source of these receptors is a human donor with glioblastoma.

The chain couples TRBV27 to TRBJ2-2, with D possibly being TRBD2 (5 bases). V was trimmed by 6 bases and J by 4 bases, leaving 18 bases between them. Germline assignment: CDR1 MNHEY and CDR2 SMNVEV (reference sequence). The CDR3 is 16 amino acids. The CDR3 loop is CASSPNNEGLTGELFF. Here the CDR3 DNA reads TGTGCCAGCAGCCCGAATAATGAGGGCCTCACCGGGGAGCTGTTTTTT.

V and J are TRBV12-5 and TRBJ1-2; 7 bases fit TRBD1. Looked up from germline, CDR1 is LGHNT and CDR2 is FRNRAP. This CDR3 is 13 amino acids long. V shed 4 bases, J shed 12 bases, and the junction held 11 bases outside the gene matches. CDR3 in DNA: TGTGCTAGTGGTTCGTCGGGACAGCCGGGAGACACCTTC. Its translation: CASGSSGQPGDTF.

The chain links TRBV11-2 to TRBJ2-5; D not resolved. The V gene lost 1 base and the J gene lost 1 base, with 7 bases spanning the gap. Germline CDR1 and CDR2: SGHAT and FQNNGV. The CDR3 has 14 residues. The CDR3 bases are TGTGCCAGCAGCTTAGGAGCGACCCAAGAGACCCAGTACTTC. Translation gives CASSLGATQETQYF.